The TCR beta chain described here comes from a study of T cells in women clearing cervical HPV infection. A note on this clone: The observed sequence ends 3 residues before the CDR3 terminus, with the missing tail filled in from the germline J gene.

The repertoire was sequenced with immunoSEQ multiplex PCR; TCRdb's copy has only in-frame clones and lacks some. The listing contains tens of thousands of clones. From germline, CDR1 is SNHLY and CDR2 FYNNEI. This CDR3 is 14 amino acids long. The V segment lost 6 bases and the J segment 5 bases; nucleotides outside the gene matches: 7. The receptor's source is a woman between 18 and 70 years old with a cervical HPV16 infection that either progressed to CIN3+ or cleared (not recorded which). The specimen sequenced was blood buffy coat. The rearrangement joins TRBV2 to TRBJ2-5; 9 bases fit TRBD1. The CDR3 sequence is CASSSTGGVETQYF. The part of the CDR3 DNA that was read is TGTGCCAGCAGCTCAACAGGGGGCGTGGAGACC. The full variable domain, its missing parts supplied by reference TRBV2 and TRBJ2-5, is EPEVTQTPSHQVTQMGQEVILRCVPISNHLYFYWYRQILGQKVEFLVSFYNNEISEKSEIFDDQFSVERPDGSNFTLKIRSTKLEDSAMYFCASSSTGGVETQYFGPGTRLLVL.